This TCR beta chain was observed in a study of control samples from healthy donors and cancer patients. This clone was seen a single time. The V gene's germline CDR1 is MNHEY and CDR2 SVGEGT. This CDR3 comprises 11 residues. Trimming pared 5 bases from V and 3 bases from J, leaving 5 bases between. TCRdb's copy holds only in-frame clones and misses some; the assay was immunoSEQ multiplex PCR. The sample has some 79,000 clones, 70% to 90% seen once; the top ten hold 6.5% to 7.5%. Material: blood. The TCR comes from a man in his fifties in good health. The rearrangement uses TRBV6-2 or TRBV6-3 and TRBJ2-7; D unclear. The CDR3 reads CASSNSYEQYF. The CDR3 DNA reads as TGTGCCAGCAGTAACAGCTACGAGCAGTACTTC.